Listed here are 15 T cell receptor beta chains from one sample, sequenced in a study of blood T cell repertoires in COVID-19 (dated by TCRdb to 2020 to 2022). Library creation used the immunoSEQ multiplex PCR assay. This immuneACCESS table, as held by TCRdb, lists in-frame sequences with V and J called but not all clones. Of the missing ones, under half trace to an unresolved V gene in checked studies; the others have no known cause. The sample table shows 180,000 or so clones, and nearly 90% are seen once. In total, the top ten clones hold 0.62% of the sample. The sample was peripheral blood. These receptors were obtained from a man aged 50 to 60 with acute or convalescent COVID-19.

In regard to this clone: The junction differs from germline at one of its ends, possibly a read error. The chain is built from TRBV29-1 and TRBJ2-1, with TRBD2 matching over 7 bases. The CDR3 runs 15 residues. Germline V lookup: CDR1 SQVTM, CDR2 ANQGSEA. CDR3 nucleotide sequence: TGCAGCGTTGAGGGTCTAGCGGAAGCATACAATGGGCAGTTCTTC. Protein sequence: CSVEGLAEAYNGQFF.

The gene calls are TRBV23-1 and TRBJ2-1; 7 positions match TRBD2. TRBV23-1 is placed among ORFs of uncertain function. This CDR3 has 15 residues. Trimming at V came to 5 bases and at J to 6 bases, leaving 10 bases not matched to a gene. This CDR3 reads CASSMRSGKLNEQFF. CDR3 nucleotide sequence: TGCGCCAGCAGTATGCGGAGCGGGAAACTCAATGAGCAGTTCTTC.

The chain recombines TRBV19 with TRBJ2-5; TRBD2 matches 7 bases. The CDR3 length is 14 residues. The V and J ends lost 3 bases and 2 bases, in that order; junction bases with no gene match: 3. Looked up from germline, CDR1 is LNHDA and CDR2 is SQIVND (reference sequence). The CDR3 protein is CASSIPGGQETQYF. CDR3 DNA: TGTGCCAGTAGTATCCCGGGGGGACAAGAGACCCAGTACTTC.

This chain uses TRBV15 with TRBJ2-3; D not certain. Looked up from germline, CDR1 is LNHNV and CDR2 is YYDKDF (reference sequence). V was pared by 1 base and J by 4 bases, with 12 bases between. The CDR3 loop spans 15 amino acids. The CDR3, as DNA: TGTGCCACCAGCAGAGTCGTACCTGGAGCAGATACGCAGTATTTT. This encodes CATSRVVPGADTQYF.

J is TRBJ2-7 and V is TRBV10-3; 9 nucleotides align to TRBD2. Germline V gives CDR1 ENHRY, CDR2 SYGVKD. With V trimmed by 10 bases and J by 4 bases, 8 bases remained unmatched. The CDR3 extends over 13 amino acids. In DNA, the CDR3 is TGTGCCACCACCACGACTAGCGGATACGAGCAGTACTTC. It encodes CATTTTSGYEQYF.

This clone was observed once. V usage is TRBV7-9 and J usage is TRBJ2-2, with 9 bases lining up with TRBD1. The junction had 2 bases not matched to a gene; V was cut back by 3 bases and J by 3 bases. The CDR3 has 15 residues. In germline, CDR1 is SEHNR, CDR2 FQNEAQ (reference sequence). DNA of the CDR3: TGTGCCAGCAGCTTCGGGACAGGGTACACCGGGGAGCTGTTTTTT. This sequence encodes CASSFGTGYTGELFF.

The chain is built from TRBV3-1 (or the pseudogene TRBV3-2) and TRBJ1-1; 9 bases agree with TRBD1. The CDR3 sequence is 15 residues long. The trim removed 4 bases at V and 6 bases at J, leaving 9 bases unmatched. The germline V gene has CDR1 LGHDT and CDR2 YNNKEL (reference sequence). The CDR3 reads CASSRDRERTAEAFF. CDR3 nucleotide sequence: TGTGCCAGCAGCCGGGACAGGGAGAGAACTGCTGAAGCTTTCTTT.

The table lists this clone with a count of one. The V call is TRBV18, the J call TRBJ2-7; a possible D gene is TRBD2 (5 bases). V was pared by 3 bases and J by 5 bases, with 11 bases between. In germline, CDR1 is KGHSH, CDR2 LQKENI. This CDR3 contains 13 residues. CDR3 DNA sequence: TGTGCCAGCTCACCCCGACTACAAAACGAGCAGTACTTC. It is translated as CASSPRLQNEQYF.

This clone was detected only a few times. The rearrangement uses TRBV6-5 and TRBJ2-7, with no clear D. The CDR3 length is 15 residues. The germline V and J ends were trimmed by 0 bases and 4 bases, with 13 bases remaining between them. Germline CDR1 reads MNHEY; CDR2 reads SVGAGI. CDR3 DNA: TGTGCCAGCAGTTACTCCAGAACATGGCCTTACGAGCAGTACTTC. It yields the protein CASSYSRTWPYEQYF.

The rearrangement uses TRBV6-5 and TRBJ2-7; 7 positions agree with TRBD2. The germline V gene encodes CDR1 MNHEY and CDR2 SVGAGI. V lost 10 bases, J lost 5 bases, and 11 bases stayed unmatched. This CDR3 is built from 13 residues. The CDR3 is CATQRGDGHEQYF. CDR3 sequence (DNA): TGTGCCACACAGCGGGGCGACGGCCACGAGCAGTACTTC.

This chain joins TRBV6-5 and TRBJ1-5; the D gene is possibly TRBD1 (5 bases). V dropped 6 bases and J dropped 2 bases, with 14 bases sitting between them. Germline assignment: CDR1 MNHEY and CDR2 SVGAGI. The CDR3 sequence is 15 residues long. The chain's CDR3 is CASRGGRAGNQPQHF. The CDR3 DNA sequence: TGTGCCAGCAGGGGTGGCAGGGCGGGCAATCAGCCCCAGCATTTT.

The chain has TRBV3-1 (or the pseudogene TRBV3-2) and TRBJ2-3; D gene uncertain. Germline loops: CDR1 LGHDT, CDR2 YNNKEL (reference sequence). The CDR3 spans 15 residues. The V gene lost 4 bases and the J gene lost 3 bases, with 14 bases spanning the gap. In DNA form, the CDR3 reads TGTGCCAGCAGCCCGCAACCGGCGCGGACAGATACGCAGTATTTT. Its translation is CASSPQPARTDTQYF.

The gene calls are TRBV24-1 and TRBJ1-5; 10 bases map to TRBD1. The CDR3 is 16 amino acids. V gave up 4 bases and J gave up 2 bases; unmatched junction bases: 4. Germline V gives CDR1 KGHDR, CDR2 SFDVKD. CDR3: CATSDRQGAGNQPQHF. The CDR3 region has the DNA TGTGCCACCAGTGACCGACAGGGGGCCGGCAATCAGCCCCAGCATTTT.

This clone was counted a single time. The chain has TRBV5-4 and TRBJ1-1, with 12 bases that match TRBD1. Looked up from germline, CDR1 is SGHNT and CDR2 is YYREEE (reference sequence). The CDR3 covers 14 residues. With 1 base clipped from V and 10 bases from J, the junction kept 5 bases outside the gene matches. CDR3 nucleotide sequence: TGTGCCAGCAGCTTGCGGGACAGGGGGCAAGGAGCTTTCTTT. It translates to CASSLRDRGQGAFF. Variable domain in full (rest from reference TRBV5-4 and TRBJ1-1): ETGVTQSPTHLIKTRGQQVTLRCSSQSGHNTVSWYQQALGQGPQFIFQYYREEENGRGNFPPRFSGLQFPNYSSELNVNALELDDSALYLCASSLRDRGQGAFFGQGTRLTVV.

The chain joins TRBV5-6 to TRBJ1-2; 10 nucleotides match TRBD1. The CDR3 is made up of 14 amino acids. Germline trimming cut 6 bases from V and 5 bases from J; bases unmatched to any gene: 7. Germline V gene data show CDR1 as SGHDT and CDR2 as YYEEEE. In nucleotides, the CDR3 is TGTGCCAGCAAGTACCCGGGACAGGGGTATGGCTACACCTTC. This encodes CASKYPGQGYGYTF.